This entry lists 16 T cell receptor beta chains sequenced from one sample in a study of T cells in Graves' hyperthyroidism and ophthalmopathy. RNA transcripts yielded amplified TCR beta CDR3 regions. Initially, a first-round RT-PCR of the TCR CDR3 employed the HTBI primer set. One entry per CDR3 protein, called by TCRdb with MiXCR from the multiplex PCR reads. The data show about 24,000 distinct CDR3 sequences, around 47% seen once. Sequenced material: blood. The receptors were gathered from a woman between 40 and 55 years old with Graves' hyperthyroidism that later progressed to Graves' ophthalmopathy.

The chain has TRBV6-5 and TRBJ2-3; D is tentatively TRBD1 or TRBD2 (5 bases each). The CDR3 is 15 residues long. The germline gives CDR1 MNHEY, CDR2 SVGAGI. V lost 6 bases and J 2 bases, leaving 15 bases between the germline ends. The CDR3 region is CASSSGTENTDTQYF. The CDR3 DNA reads TGTGCCAGCAGCTCCGGGACGGAGAACACAGATACGCAGTATTTT.

By share of the sample, this clonotype is medium-sized. The genes are TRBV10-3 and TRBJ1-2; D unclear. CDR1 and CDR2 from the germline V gene are ENHRY and SYGVKD. V was shortened by 2 bases and J by 8 bases, with 15 bases between the two germline ends. The CDR3 contains 14 residues. The CDR3 nucleotides are TGTGCCATCAGTGAGCCCCTCCGCTACCGAGGCTACACCTTC. Residues: CAISEPLRYRGYTF.

On this clonotype itself: The germline gene is not matched at one end of the junction; a read error may be the cause. The rearrangement uses TRBV24-1 and TRBJ2-5, with TRBD1 identical over 8 bases. This CDR3 has 14 residues. Germline assignment: CDR1 KGHDR and CDR2 SFDVKD. CDR3 DNA sequence: TGTGCCGCCAGTGCCGTGACAGGGGAAGAGACCCAGTACTTC. Protein sequence: CAASAVTGEETQYF.

This chain joins TRBV27 and TRBJ1-4, with 10 bases matching TRBD1. Germline V gene sequence: CDR1 MNHEY, CDR2 SMNVEV (reference sequence). The length of the CDR3 is 14 residues. V trimming: 5 bases; J trimming: 7 bases; junction bases outside the gene matches: 4. CDR3 sequence: CASSRQGALEKLFF. In nucleotides, the CDR3 is TGTGCCAGCAGTAGACAGGGGGCGCTTGAAAAACTGTTTTTT.

The V gene is TRBV7-3, the J gene TRBJ2-2, with 8 bases identical to TRBD2. Germline V CDR1 and CDR2: SGHTA, FQGTGA. V lost 8 bases to trimming and J lost 1 base; unmatched junction nucleotides: 9. This CDR3 has 16 residues. The CDR3 nucleotides read TGTGCCAGCGGCGACGGGCTAGCGGGGAACACCGGGGAGCTGTTTTTT. It yields the protein CASGDGLAGNTGELFF.

This clonotype was recorded many times. The rearrangement joins TRBV27 to TRBJ2-7; TRBD1 matches 7 bases. The ends lost 6 bases at V and 1 base at J; junction bases unmatched: 12. The CDR3 is made up of 16 amino acids. Germline values: CDR1 MNHEY, CDR2 SMNVEV (reference sequence). The CDR3 spells CASSRTTGSVSYEQYF. The CDR3 DNA reads as TGTGCCAGCAGCCGAACGACAGGGTCGGTTTCCTACGAGCAGTACTTC.

There are a few counts of this clonotype. The chain has TRBV7-2 and TRBJ2-3; no definite D call. Trimming left V 1 base short and J 0 bases short, with 8 bases between. The CDR3 extends over 15 amino acids. Germline CDR1 is SGHTA and CDR2 is FQGNSA. The CDR3 nucleotides read TGTGCCAGCAGCTTAGACAGTCGCAGCACAGATACGCAGTATTTT. It specifies CASSLDSRSTDTQYF. Based on the CDR3 plus reference TRBV7-2 and TRBJ2-3, the full variable domain is GAGVSQSPSNKVTEKGKDVELRCDPISGHTALYWYRQSLGQGLEFLIYFQGNSAPDKSGLPSDRFSAERTGGSVSTLTIQRTQQEDSAVYLCASSLDSRSTDTQYFGPGTRLTVL.

By share, this clonotype ranks as medium-sized. The chain is built from TRBV7-3 and TRBJ1-2, with 7 bases identical to TRBD1. V was clipped by 3 bases and J by 7 bases; unmatched bases: 11. Germline-derived CDR1 and CDR2 are SGHTA and FQGTGA. The CDR3 consists of 15 residues. CDR3 nucleotides: TGTGCCAGCAGCTTCCCCTCGCGGCAGGGGGGTGGCTACACCTTC. It codes for CASSFPSRQGGGYTF. Together with reference TRBV7-3 and TRBJ1-2, the CDR3 gives the full variable domain: GAGVSQTPSNKVTEKGKYVELRCDPISGHTALYWYRQSLGQGPEFLIYFQGTGAADDSGLPNDRFFAVRPEGSVSTLKIQRTERGDSAVYLCASSFPSRQGGGYTFGSGTRLTVV.

This clonotype was counted ten times or more. This chain connects TRBV6-1 to TRBJ2-1; 9 bases fit TRBD1. The germline V gene encodes CDR1 MNHNS and CDR2 SASEGT. Unmatched junction bases numbered 14, after V lost 0 bases and J lost 14 bases. The CDR3 runs 16 residues. DNA for the CDR3: TGTGCCAGCAGTGAAGCCCATTTTTCCCCCGACAGGGGGGAGTTCTTC. This gives the protein CASSEAHFSPDRGEFF.

The chain employs TRBV6-5 and TRBJ1-6; TRBD1 aligns across 8 bases. CDR1 MNHEY and CDR2 SVGAGI come from the germline V gene. V was pared by 6 bases and J by 9 bases, with 13 bases of the junction left unmatched. There are 16 residues in the CDR3. The CDR3 DNA reads TGTGCCAGCAGCCGCGGGACCAGGGGGCGGGGTTCACCCCTCCACTTT. Translated, it gives CASSRGTRGRGSPLHF.

Within the sample, this clonotype is medium-sized. In DNA form, the CDR3 reads TGTGCCACGAAGGGCAGGCCCAACTCTGGAAACACCATATATTTT. This sequence encodes CATKGRPNSGNTIYF. The rearrangement links TRBV24-1 to TRBJ1-3; no firm D call. The CDR3 has 15 residues. CDR1 is KGHDR, CDR2 SFDVKD, per germline. V lost 10 bases, J lost 0 bases, and 15 bases lay in between.

The chain joins TRBV20-1 to TRBJ2-1, with a possible D match to TRBD2 (6 bases). The CDR3 totals 13 residues. The ends were cut back, 7 bases at V and 1 base at J, with 11 bases in the middle. Germline lookup yields CDR1 DFQATT and CDR2 SNEGSKA (reference sequence). CDR3 nucleotides: TGCAGTGACGGGAGTGGGTCCTACAATGAGCAGTTCTTC. This translates into CSDGSGSYNEQFF.

V and J are TRBV27 and TRBJ2-7, with no clear D. Germline lookup yields CDR1 MNHEY and CDR2 SMNVEV (reference sequence). V gave up 6 bases and J gave up 6 bases, with 18 bases separating them. The CDR3 has 14 residues. CDR3 region: CASSPSVLLSEQYF. DNA of the CDR3: TGTGCCAGCAGCCCCTCAGTCCTCCTGAGCGAGCAGTACTTC.

Judged by abundance, this clonotype is medium-sized. The chain has TRBV29-1 and TRBJ1-2; no firm D call. The CDR3 is 16 residues long. Germline CDR1 and CDR2: SQVTM and ANQGSEA. Deletions cut 5 bases from V and 0 bases from J, with 19 bases between. The CDR3 protein is CSVPRQRSTTNYGYTF. CDR3 nucleotide sequence: TGCAGCGTTCCTCGACAAAGGTCTACCACTAACTATGGCTACACCTTC.

By proportion, this clonotype is medium-sized. The CDR3 bases are TGTGCCAGCAGCTACCCCCAGGGGGGTGAGACCCAGTACTTC. Translated: CASSYPQGGETQYF. V is TRBV7-6 and J is TRBJ2-5; a possible D gene is TRBD1 (7 bases). V shed 4 bases and J shed 5 bases, with 14 bases lying between them. Germline CDR1 is SGHVS and CDR2 is FNYEAQ. This CDR3 region has 14 residues.

With respect to this clonotype: Being one base from a much bigger clone, this may be a read error. The chain combines TRBV10-3 with TRBJ2-1, with D perhaps matching TRBD1 (5 bases). The CDR3 spans 14 residues. CDR1 ENHRY and CDR2 SYGVKD come from the germline V gene. Trimming cost V 10 bases and J 5 bases, with 18 bases left between them. The CDR3: CASAQRAGNNEQFF. In nucleotides, the CDR3 is TGTGCCAGCGCCCAAAGAGCAGGGAACAATGAGCAGTTCTTC.